The present entry profiles one T cell receptor (beta chain) with its context. This specimen comes from a study of cytomegalovirus exposure and HLA in healthy donors. The CDR3 is 14 amino acids. Germline assignment: CDR1 SGHDT and CDR2 YYEEEE. Deletions cut 0 bases from V and 4 bases from J, with 10 bases between. Use of 60 Vbeta and 13 Jbeta primers characterized the PCR. Profiling relied on immunoSEQ multiplex PCR, and the TCRdb table lists in-frame clones only, not all of them. Its table lists some 40,000 clones. This chain connects TRBV5-6 to TRBJ1-1, with a tentative D call TRBD1 (6 bases). Specimen: PBMCs. This clonotype was sampled from a male donor in good health and CMV-seronegative. The CDR3 sequence: CASSLGQGITEAFF. CDR3 nucleotide sequence: TGTGCCAGCAGCTTGGGCCAGGGGATCACTGAAGCTTTCTTT.